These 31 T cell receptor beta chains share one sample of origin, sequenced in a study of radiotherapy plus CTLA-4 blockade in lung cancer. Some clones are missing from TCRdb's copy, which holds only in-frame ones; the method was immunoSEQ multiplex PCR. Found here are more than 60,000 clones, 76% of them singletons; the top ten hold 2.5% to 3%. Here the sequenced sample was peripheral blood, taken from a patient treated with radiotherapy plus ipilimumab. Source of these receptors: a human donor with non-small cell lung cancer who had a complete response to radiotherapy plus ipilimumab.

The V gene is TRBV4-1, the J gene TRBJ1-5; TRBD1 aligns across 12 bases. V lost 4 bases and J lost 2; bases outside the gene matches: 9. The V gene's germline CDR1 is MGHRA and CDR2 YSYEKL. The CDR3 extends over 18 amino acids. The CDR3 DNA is TGCGCCAGCAGCCGGGGGACAGGGGGCGCCCAGGGCAATCAGCCCCAGCATTTT. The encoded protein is CASSRGTGGAQGNQPQHF.

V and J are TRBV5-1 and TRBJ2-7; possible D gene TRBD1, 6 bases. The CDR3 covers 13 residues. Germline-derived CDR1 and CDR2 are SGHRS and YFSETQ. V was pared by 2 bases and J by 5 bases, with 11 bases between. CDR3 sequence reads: CASSLGQGHEQYF. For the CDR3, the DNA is TGCGCCAGCAGCTTAGGGCAGGGGCACGAGCAGTACTTC.

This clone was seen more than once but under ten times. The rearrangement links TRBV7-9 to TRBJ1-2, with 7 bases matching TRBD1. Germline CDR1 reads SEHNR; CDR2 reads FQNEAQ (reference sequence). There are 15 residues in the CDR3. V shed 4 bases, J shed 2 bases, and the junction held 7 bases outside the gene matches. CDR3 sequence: CASSYGTANNYGYTF. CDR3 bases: TGTGCCAGCAGCTACGGGACAGCAAACAACTATGGCTACACCTTC.

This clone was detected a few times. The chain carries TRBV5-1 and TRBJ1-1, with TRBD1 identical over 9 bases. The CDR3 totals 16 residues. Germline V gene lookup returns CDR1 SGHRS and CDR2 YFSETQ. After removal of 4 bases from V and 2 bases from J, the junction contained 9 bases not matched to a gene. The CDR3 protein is CASSGRGDRANTEAFF. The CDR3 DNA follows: TGCGCCAGCAGCGGACGAGGGGACAGGGCTAACACTGAAGCTTTCTTT. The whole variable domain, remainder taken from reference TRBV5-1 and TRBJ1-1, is KAGVTQTPRYLIKTRGQQVTLSCSPISGHRSVSWYQQTPGQGLQFLFEYFSETQRNKGNFPGRFSGRQFSNSRSEMNVSTLELGDSALYLCASSGRGDRANTEAFFGQGTRLTVV.

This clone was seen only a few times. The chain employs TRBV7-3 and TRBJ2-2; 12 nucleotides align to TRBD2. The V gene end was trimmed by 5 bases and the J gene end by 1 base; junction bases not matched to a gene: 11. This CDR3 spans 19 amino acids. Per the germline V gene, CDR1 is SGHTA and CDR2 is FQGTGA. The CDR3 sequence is CASSPRLAGVGGNTGELFF. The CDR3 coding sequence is TGTGCCAGCAGCCCCCGACTAGCGGGAGTTGGGGGGAACACCGGGGAGCTGTTTTTT. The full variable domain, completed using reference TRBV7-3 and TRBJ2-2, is GAGVSQTPSNKVTEKGKYVELRCDPISGHTALYWYRQSLGQGPEFLIYFQGTGAADDSGLPNDRFFAVRPEGSVSTLKIQRTERGDSAVYLCASSPRLAGVGGNTGELFFGEGSRLTVL.

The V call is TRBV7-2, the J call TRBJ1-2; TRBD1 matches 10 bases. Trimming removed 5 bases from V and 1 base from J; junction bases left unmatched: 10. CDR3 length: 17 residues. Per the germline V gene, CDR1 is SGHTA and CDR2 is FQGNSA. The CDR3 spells CASSPFGTGAYNYGYTF. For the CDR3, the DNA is TGTGCCAGCAGCCCATTCGGGACAGGGGCTTATAACTATGGCTACACCTTC.

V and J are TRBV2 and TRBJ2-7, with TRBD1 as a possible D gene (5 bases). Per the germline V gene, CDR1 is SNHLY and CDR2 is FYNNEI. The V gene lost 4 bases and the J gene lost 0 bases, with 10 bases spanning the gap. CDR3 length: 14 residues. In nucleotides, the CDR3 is TGTGCCAGCAGTGCAGACAGTAGCTCCTACGAGCAGTACTTC. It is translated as CASSADSSSYEQYF.

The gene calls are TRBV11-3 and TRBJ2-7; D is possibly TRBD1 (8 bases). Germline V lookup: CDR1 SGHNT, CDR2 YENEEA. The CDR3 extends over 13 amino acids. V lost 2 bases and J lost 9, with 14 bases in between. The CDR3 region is CASSLTRGTGQYF. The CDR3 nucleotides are TGTGCCAGCAGCTTAACGCGGGGGACAGGGCAGTACTTC. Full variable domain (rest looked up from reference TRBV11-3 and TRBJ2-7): EAGVVQSPRYKIIEKKQPVAFWCNPISGHNTLYWYLQNLGQGPELLIRYENEEAVDDSQLPKDRFSAERLKGVDSTLKIQPAELGDSAVYLCASSLTRGTGQYFGPGTRLTVT.

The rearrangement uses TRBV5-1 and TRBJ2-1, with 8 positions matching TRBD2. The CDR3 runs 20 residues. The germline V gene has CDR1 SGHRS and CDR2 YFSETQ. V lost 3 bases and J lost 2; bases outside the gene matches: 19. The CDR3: CASSSPRDSLTGGPYNEQFF. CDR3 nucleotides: TGCGCCAGCAGCTCTCCTAGGGATTCCCTCACGGGAGGGCCCTACAATGAGCAGTTCTTC.

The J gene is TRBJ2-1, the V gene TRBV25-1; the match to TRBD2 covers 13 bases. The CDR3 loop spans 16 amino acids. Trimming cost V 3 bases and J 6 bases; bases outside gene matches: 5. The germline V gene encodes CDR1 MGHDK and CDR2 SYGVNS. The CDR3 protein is CASSDVTSGRTNEQFF. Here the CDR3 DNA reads TGTGCCAGCAGTGACGTGACTAGCGGGAGGACCAATGAGCAGTTCTTC.

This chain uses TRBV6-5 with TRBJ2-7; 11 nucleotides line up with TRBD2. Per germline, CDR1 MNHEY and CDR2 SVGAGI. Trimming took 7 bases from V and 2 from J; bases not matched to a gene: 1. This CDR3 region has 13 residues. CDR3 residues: CASNSGGAYEQYF. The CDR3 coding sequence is TGTGCCAGCAATAGCGGGGGGGCCTACGAGCAGTACTTC.

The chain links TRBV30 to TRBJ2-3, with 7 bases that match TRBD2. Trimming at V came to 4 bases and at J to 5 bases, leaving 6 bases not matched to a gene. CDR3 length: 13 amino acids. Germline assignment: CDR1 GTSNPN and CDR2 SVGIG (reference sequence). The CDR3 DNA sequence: TGTGCCTGGAAATGGACGGGGGGAGATACGCAGTATTTT. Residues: CAWKWTGGDTQYF.

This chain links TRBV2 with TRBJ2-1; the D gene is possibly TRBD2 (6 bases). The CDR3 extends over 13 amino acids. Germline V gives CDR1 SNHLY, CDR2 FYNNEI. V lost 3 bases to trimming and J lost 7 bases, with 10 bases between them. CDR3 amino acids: CASSDARGNEQFF. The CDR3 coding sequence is TGTGCCAGCAGTGATGCCCGGGGGAATGAGCAGTTCTTC.

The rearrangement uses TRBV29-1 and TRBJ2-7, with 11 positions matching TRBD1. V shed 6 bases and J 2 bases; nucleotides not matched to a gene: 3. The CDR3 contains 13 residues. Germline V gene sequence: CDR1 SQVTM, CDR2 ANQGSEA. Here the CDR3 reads CSVEGQGAYEQYF. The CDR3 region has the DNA TGCAGCGTGGAGGGACAGGGGGCCTACGAGCAGTACTTC.

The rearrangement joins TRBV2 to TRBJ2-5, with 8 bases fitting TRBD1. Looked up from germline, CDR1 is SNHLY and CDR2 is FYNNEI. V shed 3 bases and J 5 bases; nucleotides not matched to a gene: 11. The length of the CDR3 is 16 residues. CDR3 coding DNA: TGTGCCAGCAGTGATTGGTCGTGGACAGGGTCCGAGACCCAGTACTTC. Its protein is CASSDWSWTGSETQYF.

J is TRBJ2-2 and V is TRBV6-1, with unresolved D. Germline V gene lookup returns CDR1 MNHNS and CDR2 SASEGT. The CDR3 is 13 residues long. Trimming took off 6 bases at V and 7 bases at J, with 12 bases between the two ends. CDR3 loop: CASSPVMVGELFF. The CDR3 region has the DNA TGTGCCAGCAGCCCGGTGATGGTCGGGGAGCTGTTTTTT.

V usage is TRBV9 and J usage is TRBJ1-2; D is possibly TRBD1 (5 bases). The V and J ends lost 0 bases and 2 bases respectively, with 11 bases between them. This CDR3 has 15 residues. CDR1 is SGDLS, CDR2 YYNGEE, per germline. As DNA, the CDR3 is TGTGCCAGCAGCGTAGCGGCAGGGTTAAACTATGGCTACACCTTC. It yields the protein CASSVAAGLNYGYTF.

CDR3 coding DNA: TGCGCCAGCAGCCAAGAGGGGACACTAAGTACTGAAGCTTTCTTT. Protein: CASSQEGTLSTEAFF. The chain links TRBV4-1 to TRBJ1-1; perhaps TRBD1 as D (6 bases). This CDR3 is built from 15 residues. Trimming removed 0 bases at V and 5 bases at J, with 13 bases between. Germline values: CDR1 MGHRA, CDR2 YSYEKL.

The CDR3: CASSLTGLAKETQYF. CDR3 DNA: TGTGCCAGCAGCCTCACCGGACTAGCGAAAGAGACCCAGTACTTC. The chain has TRBV7-3 and TRBJ2-5; 9 nucleotides line up with TRBD2. V lost 5 bases to trimming and J lost 3 bases; unmatched junction nucleotides: 7. The CDR3 has 15 residues. Germline loops: CDR1 SGHTA, CDR2 FQGTGA.

The CDR3 loop reads CASSLRQFSPLHF. For the CDR3, the DNA is TGTGCCAGCAGCCTTCGACAGTTTTCACCCCTCCACTTT. J is TRBJ1-6 and V is TRBV7-6, with a weak D call TRBD1 (5 bases). The CDR3 is 13 residues long. V was cut by 5 bases and J by 9 bases, with 11 bases left in between. Germline values: CDR1 SGHVS, CDR2 FNYEAQ.

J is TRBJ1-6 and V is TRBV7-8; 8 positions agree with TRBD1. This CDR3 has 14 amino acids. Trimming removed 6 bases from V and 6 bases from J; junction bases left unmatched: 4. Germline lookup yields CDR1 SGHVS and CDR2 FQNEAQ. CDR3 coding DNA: TGTGCCAGCAGACCAGGGGGCTTTAATTCACCCCTCCACTTT. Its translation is CASRPGGFNSPLHF. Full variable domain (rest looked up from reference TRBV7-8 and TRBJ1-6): GAGVSQSPRYKVAKRGQDVALRCDPISGHVSLFWYQQALGQGPEFLTYFQNEAQLDKSGLPSDRFFAERPEGSVSTLKIQRTQQEDSAVYLCASRPGGFNSPLHFGNGTRLTVT.

The CDR3 bases are TGTGCCAGCAGCCAGGACAACAAGAGAGGCTATGGCTACACCTTC. Its protein product is CASSQDNKRGYGYTF. The J gene is TRBJ1-2, the V gene TRBV4-2, with D perhaps matching TRBD1 (5 bases). CDR3 length: 15 amino acids. Germline CDR1 reads LGHNA; CDR2 reads YNFKEQ. Trimming took off 3 bases at V and 4 bases at J, with 15 bases between the two ends.

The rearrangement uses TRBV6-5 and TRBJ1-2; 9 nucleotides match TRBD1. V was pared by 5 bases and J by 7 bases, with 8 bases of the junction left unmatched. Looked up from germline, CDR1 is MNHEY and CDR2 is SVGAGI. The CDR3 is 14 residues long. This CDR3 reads CASSRDRESSGYTF. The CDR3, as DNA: TGTGCCAGCAGTCGGGACAGGGAGTCCTCTGGCTACACCTTC.

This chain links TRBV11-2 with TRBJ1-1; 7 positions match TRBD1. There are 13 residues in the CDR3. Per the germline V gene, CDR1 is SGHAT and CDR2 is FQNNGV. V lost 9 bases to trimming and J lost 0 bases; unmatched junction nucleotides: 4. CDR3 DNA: TGTGCCAGTCGACAGGGCCTGAACACTGAAGCTTTCTTT. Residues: CASRQGLNTEAFF. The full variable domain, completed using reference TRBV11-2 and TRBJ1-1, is EAGVAQSPRYKIIEKRQSVAFWCNPISGHATLYWYQQILGQGPKLLIQFQNNGVVDDSQLPKDRFSAERLKGVDSTLKIQPAKLEDSAVYLCASRQGLNTEAFFGQGTRLTVV.

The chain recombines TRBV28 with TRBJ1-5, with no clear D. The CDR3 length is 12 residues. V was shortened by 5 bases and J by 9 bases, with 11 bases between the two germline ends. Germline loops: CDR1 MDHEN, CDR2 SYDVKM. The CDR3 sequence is CASSRPPGPQHF. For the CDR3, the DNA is TGTGCCAGCAGTAGACCCCCAGGGCCCCAGCATTTT.

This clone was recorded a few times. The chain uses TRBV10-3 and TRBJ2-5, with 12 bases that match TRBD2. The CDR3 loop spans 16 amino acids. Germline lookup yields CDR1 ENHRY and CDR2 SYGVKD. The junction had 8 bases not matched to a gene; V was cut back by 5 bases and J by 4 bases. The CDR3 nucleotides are TGTGCCATCAGTCCTTCTAGCGGGGGGGCTCGAGAGACCCAGTACTTC. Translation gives CAISPSSGGARETQYF.

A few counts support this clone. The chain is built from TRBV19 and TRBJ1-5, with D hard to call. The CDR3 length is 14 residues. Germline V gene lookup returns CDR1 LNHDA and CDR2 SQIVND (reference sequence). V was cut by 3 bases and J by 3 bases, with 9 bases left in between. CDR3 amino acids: CASSIRNINQPQHF. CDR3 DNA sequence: TGTGCCAGTAGTATTAGAAATATCAATCAGCCCCAGCATTTT.

CDR3 nucleotide sequence: TGTGCCAGCGGGCCGCCGGGCAATCAGCCCCAGCATTTT. This encodes CASGPPGNQPQHF. The chain uses TRBV27 and TRBJ1-5, with D hard to call. Trimming took 8 bases from V and 2 from J, leaving 10 bases between them. CDR1 and CDR2 (germline): MNHEY, SMNVEV (reference sequence). The CDR3 is made up of 13 amino acids.

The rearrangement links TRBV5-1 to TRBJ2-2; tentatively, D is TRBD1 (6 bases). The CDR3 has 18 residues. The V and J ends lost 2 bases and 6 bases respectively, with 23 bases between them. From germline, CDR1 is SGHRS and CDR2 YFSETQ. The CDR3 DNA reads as TGCGCCAGCAGCTTTGGGCATGGGACAAGTGTTTTTTCCGGGGAGCTGTTTTTT. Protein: CASSFGHGTSVFSGELFF.

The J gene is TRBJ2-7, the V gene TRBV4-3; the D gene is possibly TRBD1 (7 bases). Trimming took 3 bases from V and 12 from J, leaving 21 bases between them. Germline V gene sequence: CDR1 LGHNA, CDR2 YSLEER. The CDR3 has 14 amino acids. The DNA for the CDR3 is TGCGCCAGCAGCCAGAGGTTGGAGGGGGCGATACCGTACTTC. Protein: CASSQRLEGAIPYF.

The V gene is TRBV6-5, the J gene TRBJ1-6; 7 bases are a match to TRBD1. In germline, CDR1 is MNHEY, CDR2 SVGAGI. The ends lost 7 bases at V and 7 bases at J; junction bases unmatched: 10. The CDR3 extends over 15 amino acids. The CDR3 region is CASNPIDRVNSPLHF. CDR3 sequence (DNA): TGTGCCAGCAATCCTATCGACAGGGTCAATTCACCCCTCCACTTT.